This T cell receptor (beta chain) appears in the sequencing data of a study of T cell responses to AZD1222 COVID-19 vaccine (dated by TCRdb to the early 2020s). Regarding the research as a whole: Because spike-specific TCR depth and breadth did not differ between the two schedules, AZD1222 recipients who got a second dose at roughly 4 weeks were pooled with those who got a second dose at roughly 12 weeks. A total of approximately 240 trial participants underwent TCR sequencing, of whom 207 had received two doses of AZD1222 and about 25 had received two doses of the MenACWY control vaccine. Enrollment into the trials was organized by age into subgroups of 18-55, 56-69 and 70-plus years, and those subgroups contained 148, 28 and 57 TCR-sequenced participants, respectively.

Read against the paper, the sample's time point label means: baseline before first vaccination. Vaccinee samples were obtained from the UK trials COV001 and COV002, which included a single-blind randomized controlled phase 2/3 trial of AZD1222 (ChAdOx1 nCoV-19) in healthy adults. For TCRbeta chain sequencing, PBMC samples from trial participants were taken at day 0 and at day 28 after the second dose. V and J are truncated by 4 bases and 0 bases respectively, leaving an intervening sequence of 4 bases. The CDR3 sequence holds 14 residues, the cysteine and phenylalanine included. Only the CDR3 region is kept as DNA, spanning 42 bases read in frame from base 1. CDR1 and CDR2 (MNHEY, SMNVEV) derive from the germline V gene (reference sequence). The CDR3 regions of human TCRbeta chains were analyzed by immunosequencing. The original methods were these. TCRs in the repertoires were matched against a reference library of SARS-CoV-2-specific TCRs that had been generated with the MIRA antigen-specificity platform. Breadth meant the fraction of unique TCRs that were SARS-CoV-2-associated, whereas depth meant the fraction of total T cells that were SARS-CoV-2-associated. Each spike-specific TCR was assigned to its reactive spike region and to a CD4 or CD8 class using the MIRA data. Log10-transformed breadth and depth values were compared by one-way ANOVA with Sidak's multiple comparisons tests. This is the immuneACCESS table as TCRdb keeps it, with only in-frame sequences that have V and J called. A part of the clones is gone; compared with another copy, unresolved V genes explain less than half, and the rest is unexplained. That table is the source of V, J and clone size, and D and trimming were worked out from the DNA. The sample table shows about 73,000 clones, and about 87% are seen once. The ten largest account for less than 20% of the sample.

This clone was observed a single time. The target of this receptor is not known. There are no base qualities to consult, and no much larger clone falls within one base. On the study overall, not on this receptor specifically: Participants were mostly white British and included more females than males, and it was suggested by the authors that clonal diversity may have been underestimated. CD4 TCRs associated with the vaccine covered the entire spike protein, and the dominant responses were in regions 160-218 and 743-854. Conclusions about previously exposed vaccinees are limited, since just six AZD1222 recipients were seropositive for SARS-CoV-2 at baseline. No day 14 peak-response samples were available, so repertoires were characterized only after the peak T cell response. The 56-69-year group was small, and its depth increase did not reach significance, likely because of low power. Reportedly, close to half of the unique spike-specific TCRs recognized epitopes lying outside the regions that are mutated in the B.1.351 and B.1.1.7 variants. After two AZD1222 doses, both the breadth and the depth of spike-specific TCRs were significantly higher than at day 0 and than in MenACWY recipients.

The sequencing here drew on peripheral blood, taken on day 0 of AZD1222 vaccination. The receptor was derived from an adult in good health. The chain joins TRBV27 to TRBJ2-6, with the D gene not clear enough to name. The encoded CDR3 is CASSSNSGANVLTF. The sequenced DNA: TGTGCCAGCAGTTCTAACTCTGGGGCCAACGTCCTGACTTTC.